This entry describes one TCR beta chain. Antigen: not known. The data were obtained in a study of cytomegalovirus exposure and HLA in healthy donors. Study-wide background: For the approximately 360 genotyped donors, 81% fell within the Caucasian-associated ancestry cluster.

The germline V and J ends were trimmed by 4 bases and 2 bases, with 12 bases remaining between them. This CDR3 is built from 14 residues. Germline assignment: CDR1 SGDLS and CDR2 YYNGEE. Points from the study as a whole: An observed cluster of highly shared sequence variants was recorded as a likely sequencing artifact. Prior analysis indicated that the majority of TCR beta V segments exhibited productivity approximately 87% or approximately 30% of the time. Later analysis identified a missense DCLRE1C variant that was linked to TCR beta V- and J-gene trimming.

The PCR made use of 60 Vbeta and 13 Jbeta primers. Profiling relied on immunoSEQ multiplex PCR, and the TCRdb table lists in-frame clones only, not all of them. Among tens of thousands of clones listed, about 75% were seen once. V gene TRBV9 combines with J gene TRBJ1-2, with TRBD1 as a possible D gene (5 bases). The material sequenced was PBMCs. The clonotype originates from a man aged 55 to 70 in good health and CMV-seropositive. The CDR3 sequence is CASSPLGGNYGYTF. The CDR3 region has the DNA TGTGCCAGCAGCCCCCTGGGGGGGAACTATGGCTACACCTTC.